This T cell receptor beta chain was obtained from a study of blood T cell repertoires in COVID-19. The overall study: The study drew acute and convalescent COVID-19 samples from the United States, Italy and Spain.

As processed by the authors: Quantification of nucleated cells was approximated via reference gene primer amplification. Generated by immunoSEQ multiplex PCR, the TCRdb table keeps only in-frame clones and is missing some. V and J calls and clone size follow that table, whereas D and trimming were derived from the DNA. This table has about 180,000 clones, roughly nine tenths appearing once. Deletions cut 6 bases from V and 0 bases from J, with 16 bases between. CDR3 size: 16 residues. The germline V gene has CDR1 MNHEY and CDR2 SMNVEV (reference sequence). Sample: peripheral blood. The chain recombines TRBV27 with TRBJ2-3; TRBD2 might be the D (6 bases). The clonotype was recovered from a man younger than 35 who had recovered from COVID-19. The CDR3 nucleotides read TGTGCCAGCAGGAATCGACTAGGGGATAGCACAGATACGCAGTATTTT. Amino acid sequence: CASRNRLGDSTDTQYF.